These 13 T cell receptor beta chains were all obtained from the same sample, sequenced in a study of blood T cells in healthy people across ages. A second about 6 to 11 cycle PCR used barcoded and J-beta primers. TCRdb used MiXCR to reprocess the 5' RACE reads, holding one entry per CDR3 protein. This table holds hundreds of thousands of distinct CDR3 sequences, 55% to 70% found once. The specimen was blood. All receptors come from a young man in good health.

The V and J genes are TRBV2 and TRBJ2-7; 8 nucleotides align to TRBD2. The tail of the sequence fits TRBJ2-5 better, so the J call may be wrong. This CDR3 is built from 15 residues. The germline V gene encodes CDR1 SNHLY and CDR2 FYNNEI. The CDR3 loop is CASSETRGGVETQYF. The DNA of the CDR3 is TGTGCCAGCAGTGAAACCCGGGGGGGTGTGGAGACCCAGTACTTC.

This chain uses TRBV18 with TRBJ2-1, with a tentative D call TRBD1 (6 bases). Looked up from germline, CDR1 is KGHSH and CDR2 is LQKENI. The CDR3 is 15 amino acids. V shed 3 bases and J shed 6 bases, with 15 bases lying between them. DNA for the CDR3: TGTGCCAGCTCACCCACATCGAACAGGGTCAATGAGCAGTTCTTC. This sequence encodes CASSPTSNRVNEQFF.

The chain carries TRBV4-3 and TRBJ1-2, with D possibly TRBD1 on 5 matching bases. Trimming removed 0 bases from V and 2 bases from J, with 13 bases in between. The germline gives CDR1 LGHNA, CDR2 YSLEER. The CDR3 consists of 16 residues. In nucleotides, the CDR3 is TGCGCCAGCAGCCAAGATGCGCGACAGAGGAACTATGGCTACACCTTC. This encodes CASSQDARQRNYGYTF.

The chain carries TRBV20-1 and TRBJ2-7; 8 nucleotides align to TRBD1. Germline V CDR1 and CDR2: DFQATT, SNEGSKA (reference sequence). V shed 6 bases and J 3 bases; nucleotides not matched to a gene: 16. The CDR3 sequence is 16 residues long. The CDR3 here is CSAKSQGARLYYEQYF. Written as DNA, the CDR3 is TGCAGTGCCAAGTCCCAGGGGGCCCGACTATACTACGAGCAGTACTTC.

The V call is TRBV20-1, the J call TRBJ2-3, with 10 bases that match TRBD2. CDR1 DFQATT and CDR2 SNEGSKA come from the germline V gene (reference sequence). The CDR3 totals 17 residues. V lost 5 bases to trimming and J lost 2 bases; unmatched junction nucleotides: 13. The CDR3 reads CSARYDDLAGDTDTQYF. CDR3 nucleotides: TGCAGTGCTCGATACGACGATCTAGCGGGGGACACAGATACGCAGTATTTT.

This clonotype appeared a few times. The chain employs TRBV4-1 and TRBJ1-1; D is perhaps TRBD1 (6 bases). V was trimmed by 4 bases and J by 1 base, leaving 13 bases between them. Germline CDR1 is MGHRA and CDR2 is YSYEKL. CDR3 length: 15 residues. CDR3 sequence (DNA): TGCGCCAGCAGCCCCCTCAACAGGGCGAACACTGAAGCTTTCTTT. Translated: CASSPLNRANTEAFF.

The V call is TRBV9, the J call TRBJ2-1, with unresolved D. The CDR3 runs to 16 residues. The germline V and J ends were trimmed by 0 bases and 4 bases, with 14 bases remaining between them. Germline lookup yields CDR1 SGDLS and CDR2 YYNGEE. The CDR3 region is CASSVDHYDDYNEQFF. For the CDR3, the DNA is TGTGCCAGCAGCGTAGATCACTACGACGATTACAATGAGCAGTTCTTC.

This chain links TRBV7-9 with TRBJ2-7, with TRBD2 matching over 9 bases. This CDR3 is 14 amino acids long. The V and J ends lost 3 bases and 4 bases, in that order; junction bases with no gene match: 4. Germline loops: CDR1 SEHNR, CDR2 FQNEAQ (reference sequence). CDR3 sequence reads: CASSFGLASYEQYF. DNA for the CDR3: TGTGCCAGCAGCTTTGGACTAGCGTCGTACGAGCAGTACTTC.

The chain has TRBV6-1 and TRBJ1-2; D not certain. Trimming took off 6 bases at V and 5 bases at J, with 10 bases between the two ends. The CDR3 contains 12 residues. Germline V gives CDR1 MNHNS, CDR2 SASEGT. The CDR3 bases are TGTGCCAGCAGGACGGACGGTTATGGCTACACCTTC. Protein: CASRTDGYGYTF.

This clonotype has just one count. The chain couples TRBV6-5 to TRBJ1-2; a weak D match, TRBD1 (6 bases). Germline V gives CDR1 MNHEY, CDR2 SVGAGI. Trimming shortened V by 6 bases and J by 6 bases, and 20 bases separated the two germline ends. There are 15 residues in the CDR3. In nucleotides, the CDR3 is TGTGCCAGCAGACCCGAGGACAGTCTCTTTCATGGCTACACCTTC. Its translation: CASRPEDSLFHGYTF.

The V and J genes are TRBV6-5 and TRBJ2-7; 8 nucleotides match TRBD1. The CDR3 consists of 14 residues. The V gene's germline CDR1 is MNHEY and CDR2 SVGAGI. V was pared by 5 bases and J by 6 bases, with 9 bases of the junction left unmatched. The CDR3 region is CASSDLQGASEQYF. In DNA form, the CDR3 reads TGTGCCAGCAGTGACCTTCAGGGGGCCAGCGAGCAGTACTTC.

To note about this clonotype: At one boundary the junction diverges from the germline segment, which might be a read error. The chain is built from TRBV5-1 and TRBJ2-5; D not resolved. CDR1 is SGHRS and CDR2 is YFSETQ in the germline V gene. The CDR3 extends over 13 amino acids. The CDR3 region is CASSLELVSGQYF. The CDR3 bases are TGCGCTAGCAGCTTGGAGTTAGTTAGTGGGCAGTACTTC.

The rearrangement uses TRBV20-1 and TRBJ2-3; TRBD2 matches at 7 bases. V was clipped by 4 bases and J by 2 bases; unmatched bases: 6. Germline lookup yields CDR1 DFQATT and CDR2 SNEGSKA (reference sequence). This CDR3 contains 14 residues. The CDR3 loop reads CSATTGGNTDTQYF. The CDR3 nucleotides read TGCAGTGCTACCACGGGAGGTAACACAGATACGCAGTATTTT.